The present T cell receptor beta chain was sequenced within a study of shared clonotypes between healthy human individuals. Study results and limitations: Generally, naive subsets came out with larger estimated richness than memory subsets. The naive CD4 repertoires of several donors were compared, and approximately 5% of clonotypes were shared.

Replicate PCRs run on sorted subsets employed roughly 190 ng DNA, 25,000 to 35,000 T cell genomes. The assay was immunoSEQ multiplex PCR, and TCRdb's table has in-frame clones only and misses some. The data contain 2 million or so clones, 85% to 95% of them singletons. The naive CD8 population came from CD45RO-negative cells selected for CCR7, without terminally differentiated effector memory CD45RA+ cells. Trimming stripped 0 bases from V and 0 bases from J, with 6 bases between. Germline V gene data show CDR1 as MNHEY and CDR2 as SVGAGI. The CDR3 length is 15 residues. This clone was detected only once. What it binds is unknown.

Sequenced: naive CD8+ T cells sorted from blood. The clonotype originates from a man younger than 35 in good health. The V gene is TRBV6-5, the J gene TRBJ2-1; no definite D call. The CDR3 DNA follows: TGTGCCAGCAGTTACTCGATCAGCTCCTACAATGAGCAGTTCTTC. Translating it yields CASSYSISSYNEQFF.